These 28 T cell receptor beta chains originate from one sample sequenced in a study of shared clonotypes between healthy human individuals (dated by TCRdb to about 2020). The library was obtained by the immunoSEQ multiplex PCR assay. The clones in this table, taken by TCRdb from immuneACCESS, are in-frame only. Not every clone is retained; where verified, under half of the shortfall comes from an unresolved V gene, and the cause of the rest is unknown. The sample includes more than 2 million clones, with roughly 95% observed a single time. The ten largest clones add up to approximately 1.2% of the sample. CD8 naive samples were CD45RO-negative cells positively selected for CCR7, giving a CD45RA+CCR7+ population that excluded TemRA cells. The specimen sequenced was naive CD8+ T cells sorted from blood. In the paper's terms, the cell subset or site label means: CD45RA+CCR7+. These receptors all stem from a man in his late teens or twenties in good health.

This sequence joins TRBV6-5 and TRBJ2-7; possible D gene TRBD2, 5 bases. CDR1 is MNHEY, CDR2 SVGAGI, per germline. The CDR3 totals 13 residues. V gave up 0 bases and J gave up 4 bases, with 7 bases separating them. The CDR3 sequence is CASSYSREYEQYF. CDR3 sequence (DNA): TGTGCCAGCAGTTACTCGAGGGAGTACGAGCAGTACTTC.

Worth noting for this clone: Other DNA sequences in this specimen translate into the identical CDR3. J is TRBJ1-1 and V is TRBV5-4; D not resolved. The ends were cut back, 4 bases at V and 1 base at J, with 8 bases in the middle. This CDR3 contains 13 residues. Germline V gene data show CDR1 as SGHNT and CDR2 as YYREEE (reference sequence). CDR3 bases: TGTGCCAGCAGCCCTACGAGGAACACTGAAGCTTTCTTT. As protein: CASSPTRNTEAFF.

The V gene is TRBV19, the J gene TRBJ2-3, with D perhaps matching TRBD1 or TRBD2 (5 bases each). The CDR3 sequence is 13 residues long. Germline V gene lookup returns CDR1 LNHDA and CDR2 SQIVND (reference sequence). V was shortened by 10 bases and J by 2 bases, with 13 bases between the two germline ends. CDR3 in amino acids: CATSQGPTDTQYF. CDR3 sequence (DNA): TGTGCCACCTCCCAGGGACCCACAGATACGCAGTATTTT.

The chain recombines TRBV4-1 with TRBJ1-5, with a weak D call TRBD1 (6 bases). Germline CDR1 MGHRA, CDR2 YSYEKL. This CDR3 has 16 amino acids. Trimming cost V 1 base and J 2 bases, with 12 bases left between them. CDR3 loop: CASSQGAQGGNQPQHF. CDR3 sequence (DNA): TGCGCCAGCAGCCAAGGTGCACAGGGTGGCAATCAGCCCCAGCATTTT.

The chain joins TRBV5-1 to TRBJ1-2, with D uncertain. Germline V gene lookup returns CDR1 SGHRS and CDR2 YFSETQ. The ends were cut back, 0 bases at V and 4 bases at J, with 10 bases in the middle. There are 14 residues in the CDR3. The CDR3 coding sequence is TGCGCCAGCAGCTTGGAACCTCATCCCTATGGCTACACCTTC. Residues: CASSLEPHPYGYTF.

The chain's CDR3 is CASSSETGVSYEQYF. The CDR3 coding sequence is TGCGCCAGCAGCTCAGAGACAGGGGTTTCCTACGAGCAGTACTTC. This sequence joins TRBV4-3 and TRBJ2-7; 8 bases line up with TRBD1. Germline CDR1 reads LGHNA; CDR2 reads YSLEER. The V segment lost 5 bases and the J segment 1 base; nucleotides outside the gene matches: 7. The CDR3 loop spans 15 amino acids.

The CDR3 coding sequence is TGCGCCAGCACTCTTGCCGCTGCAACTAATGAAAAACTGTTTTTT. Residues: CASTLAAATNEKLFF. The chain couples TRBV4-1 to TRBJ1-4, with D hard to call. Germline lookup yields CDR1 MGHRA and CDR2 YSYEKL. There are 15 residues in the CDR3. The ends were cut back, 7 bases at V and 0 bases at J, with 12 bases in the middle.

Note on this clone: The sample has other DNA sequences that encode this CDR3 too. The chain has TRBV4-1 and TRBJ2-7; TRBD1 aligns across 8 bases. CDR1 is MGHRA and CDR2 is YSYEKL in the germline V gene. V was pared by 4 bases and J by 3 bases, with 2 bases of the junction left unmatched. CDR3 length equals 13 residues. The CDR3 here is CASSPDRGYEQYF. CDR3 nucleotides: TGCGCCAGCAGCCCCGACAGGGGCTACGAGCAGTACTTC.

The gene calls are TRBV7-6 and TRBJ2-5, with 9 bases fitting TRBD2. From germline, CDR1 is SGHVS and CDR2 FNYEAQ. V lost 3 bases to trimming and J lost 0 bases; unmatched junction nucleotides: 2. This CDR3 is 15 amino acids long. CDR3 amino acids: CASSFRLADQETQYF. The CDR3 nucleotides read TGTGCCAGCAGCTTTCGACTAGCGGACCAAGAGACCCAGTACTTC.

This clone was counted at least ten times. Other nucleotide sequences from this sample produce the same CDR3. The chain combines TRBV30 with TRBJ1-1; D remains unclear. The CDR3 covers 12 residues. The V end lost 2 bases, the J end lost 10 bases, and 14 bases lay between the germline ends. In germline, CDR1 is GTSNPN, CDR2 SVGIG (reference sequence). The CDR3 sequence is CAWSFGVIGAFF. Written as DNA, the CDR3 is TGTGCCTGGAGTTTCGGGGTAATAGGAGCTTTCTTT.

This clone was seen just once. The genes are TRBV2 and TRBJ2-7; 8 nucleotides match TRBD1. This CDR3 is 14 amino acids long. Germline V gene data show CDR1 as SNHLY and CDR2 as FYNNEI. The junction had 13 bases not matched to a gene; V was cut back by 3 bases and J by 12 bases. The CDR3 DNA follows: TGTGCCAGCAGTGAGCAGGGGGCGCGTTTGGTTCCGTACTTC. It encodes CASSEQGARLVPYF.

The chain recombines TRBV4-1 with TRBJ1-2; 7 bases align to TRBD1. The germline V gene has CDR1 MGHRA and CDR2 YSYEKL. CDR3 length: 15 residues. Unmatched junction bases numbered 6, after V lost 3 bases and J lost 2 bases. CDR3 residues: CASSQFPGQNYGYTF. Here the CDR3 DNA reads TGCGCCAGCAGCCAGTTTCCGGGACAGAACTATGGCTACACCTTC.

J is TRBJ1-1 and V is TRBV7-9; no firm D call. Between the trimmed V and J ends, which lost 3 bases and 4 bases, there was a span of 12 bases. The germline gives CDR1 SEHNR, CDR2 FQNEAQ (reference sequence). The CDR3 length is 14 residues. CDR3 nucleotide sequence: TGTGCCAGCAGCTTCCTTCGGGAAGGCACTGAAGCTTTCTTT. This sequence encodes CASSFLREGTEAFF.

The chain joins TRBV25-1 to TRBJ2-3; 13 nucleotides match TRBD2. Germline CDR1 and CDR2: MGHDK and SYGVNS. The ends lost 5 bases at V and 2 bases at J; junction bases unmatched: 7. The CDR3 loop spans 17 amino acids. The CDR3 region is CASSPGLAGVSTDTQYF. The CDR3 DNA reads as TGTGCCAGCAGTCCCGGACTAGCGGGGGTCTCCACAGATACGCAGTATTTT.

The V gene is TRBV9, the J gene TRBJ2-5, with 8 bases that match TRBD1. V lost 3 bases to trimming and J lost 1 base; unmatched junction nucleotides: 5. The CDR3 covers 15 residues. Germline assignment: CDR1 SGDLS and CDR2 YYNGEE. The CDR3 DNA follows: TGTGCCAGCAGCGCGGGACAGGCGCGCCAAGAGACCCAGTACTTC. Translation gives CASSAGQARQETQYF.

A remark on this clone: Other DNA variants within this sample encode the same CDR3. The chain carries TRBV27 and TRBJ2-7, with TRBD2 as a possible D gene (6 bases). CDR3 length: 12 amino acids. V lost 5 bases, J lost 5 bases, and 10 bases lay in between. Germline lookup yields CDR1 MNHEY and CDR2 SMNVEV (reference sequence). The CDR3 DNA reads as TGTGCCAGCAGTCTAACGGGGGACGAGCAGTACTTC. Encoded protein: CASSLTGDEQYF.

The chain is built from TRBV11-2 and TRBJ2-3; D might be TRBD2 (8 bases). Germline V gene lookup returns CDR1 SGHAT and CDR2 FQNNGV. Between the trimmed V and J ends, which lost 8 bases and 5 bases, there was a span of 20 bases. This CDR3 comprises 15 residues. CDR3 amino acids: CASGREGAGGDTQYF. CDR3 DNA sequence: TGTGCCAGCGGCCGTGAGGGGGCGGGGGGAGATACGCAGTATTTT.

CDR3 protein: CASSVVEGVLFF. CDR3 nucleotides: TGTGCCAGCAGCGTAGTGGAGGGAGTTTTATTCTTC. The rearrangement joins TRBV9 to TRBJ2-1; TRBD2 is a possible D gene (6 bases). The germline V gene encodes CDR1 SGDLS and CDR2 YYNGEE. This CDR3 region has 12 residues. V was shortened by 0 bases and J by 16 bases, with 14 bases between the two germline ends.

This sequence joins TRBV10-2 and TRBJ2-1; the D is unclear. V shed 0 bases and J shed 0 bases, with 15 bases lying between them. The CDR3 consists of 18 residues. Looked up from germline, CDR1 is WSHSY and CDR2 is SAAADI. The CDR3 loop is CASSESVAARSSYNEQFF. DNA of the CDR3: TGCGCCAGCAGTGAGTCGGTAGCAGCCCGGAGCTCCTACAATGAGCAGTTCTTC.

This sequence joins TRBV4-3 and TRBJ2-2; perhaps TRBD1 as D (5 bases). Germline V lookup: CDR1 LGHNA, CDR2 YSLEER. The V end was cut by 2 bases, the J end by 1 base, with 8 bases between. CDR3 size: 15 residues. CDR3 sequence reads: CASSQLTGNTGELFF. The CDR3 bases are TGCGCCAGCAGCCAACTTACAGGGAACACCGGGGAGCTGTTTTTT.

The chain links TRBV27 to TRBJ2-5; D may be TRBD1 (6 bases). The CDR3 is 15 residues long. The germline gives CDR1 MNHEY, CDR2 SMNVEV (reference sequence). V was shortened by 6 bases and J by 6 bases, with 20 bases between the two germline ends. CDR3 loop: CASSPLVGASKTQYF. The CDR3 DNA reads TGTGCCAGCAGCCCCCTGGTGGGGGCGAGCAAGACCCAGTACTTC.

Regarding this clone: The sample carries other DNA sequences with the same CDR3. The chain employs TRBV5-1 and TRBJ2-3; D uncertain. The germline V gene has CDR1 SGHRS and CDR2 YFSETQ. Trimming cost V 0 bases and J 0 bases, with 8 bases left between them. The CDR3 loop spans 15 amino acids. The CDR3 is CASSLGAASTDTQYF. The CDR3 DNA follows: TGCGCCAGCAGCTTGGGGGCGGCGAGCACAGATACGCAGTATTTT.

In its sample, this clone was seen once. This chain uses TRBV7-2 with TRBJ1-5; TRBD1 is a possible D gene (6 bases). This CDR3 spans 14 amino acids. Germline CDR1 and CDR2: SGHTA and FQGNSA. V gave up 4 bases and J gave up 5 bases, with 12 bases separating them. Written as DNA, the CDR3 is TGTGCCAGCAGCTCGGACAGAGGGGATCAGCCCCAGCATTTT. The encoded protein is CASSSDRGDQPQHF.

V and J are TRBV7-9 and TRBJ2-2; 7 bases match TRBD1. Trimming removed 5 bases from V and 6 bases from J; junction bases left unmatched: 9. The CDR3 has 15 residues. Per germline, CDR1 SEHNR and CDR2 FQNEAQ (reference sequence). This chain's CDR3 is CASSTRTGYPGELFF. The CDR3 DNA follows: TGTGCCAGCAGCACCCGGACAGGTTATCCCGGGGAGCTGTTTTTT. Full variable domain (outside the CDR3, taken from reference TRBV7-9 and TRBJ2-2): DTGVSQNPRHKITKRGQNVTFRCDPISEHNRLYWYRQTLGQGPEFLTYFQNEAQLEKSRLLSDRFSAERPKGSFSTLEIQRTEQGDSAMYLCASSTRTGYPGELFFGEGSRLTVL.

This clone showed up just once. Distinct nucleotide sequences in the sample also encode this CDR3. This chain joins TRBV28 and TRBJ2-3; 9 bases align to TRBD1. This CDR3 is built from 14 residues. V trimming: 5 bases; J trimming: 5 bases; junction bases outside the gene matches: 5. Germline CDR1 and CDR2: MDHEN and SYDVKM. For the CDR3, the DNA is TGTGCCAGCAGTCTGGGGACAGGGCTAGATACGCAGTATTTT. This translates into CASSLGTGLDTQYF.

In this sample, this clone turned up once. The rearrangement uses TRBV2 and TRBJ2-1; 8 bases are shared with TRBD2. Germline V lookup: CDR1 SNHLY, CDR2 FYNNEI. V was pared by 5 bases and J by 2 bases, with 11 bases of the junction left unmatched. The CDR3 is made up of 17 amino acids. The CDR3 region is CASSIGATSEAYNEQFF. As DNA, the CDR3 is TGTGCCAGCAGTATAGGAGCGACTAGCGAAGCCTACAATGAGCAGTTCTTC.

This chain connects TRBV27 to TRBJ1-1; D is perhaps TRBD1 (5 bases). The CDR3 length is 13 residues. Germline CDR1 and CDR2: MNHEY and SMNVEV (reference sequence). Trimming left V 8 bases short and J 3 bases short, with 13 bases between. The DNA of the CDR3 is TGTGCCAGCGGGACCCAACGGCACACTGAAGCTTTCTTT. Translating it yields CASGTQRHTEAFF.

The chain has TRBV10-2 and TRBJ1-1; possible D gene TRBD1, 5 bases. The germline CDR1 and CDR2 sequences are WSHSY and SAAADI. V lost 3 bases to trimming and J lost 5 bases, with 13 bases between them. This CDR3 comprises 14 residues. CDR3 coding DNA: TGCGCCAGCAGTGATTATGCTGAGGGGACTGAAGCTTTCTTT. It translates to CASSDYAEGTEAFF.